This TCR beta chain originates from a study of cytomegalovirus exposure and HLA in healthy donors. Overall study results and limits: There were around 160 TCR beta chains listed as cytomegalovirus-associated. Subsequent analysis found a tendency for first-cohort TCR clusters to co-occur within the 95 to 150 validation repertoires.

This clone was picked up a small number of times. No antigen is known for it. Sequencing was performed with immunoSEQ multiplex PCR; in TCRdb, only in-frame clones are kept and a portion is missing. The data show over 110,000 clones, around nine tenths seen once. V was clipped by 0 bases and J by 4 bases, with 8 bases between them. This CDR3 contains 14 residues. Germline V gene sequence: CDR1 SGHRS, CDR2 YFSETQ. This sequence was found in a man aged 18 to 35 in good health and CMV-seropositive. Sequenced: PBMCs. The chain employs TRBV5-1 and TRBJ1-5; D not resolved. In nucleotides, the CDR3 is TGCGCCAGCAGCTTGGCCCCGGGAAATCAGCCCCAGCATTTT. Amino acid sequence: CASSLAPGNQPQHF.